This section outlines one T cell receptor beta chain sequence together with its context. The sample is drawn from a study of CD8 T cells in Susac syndrome. An amount of RNA that ranged from about 0.45 to 1 ug was reverse transcribed with random hexamers. The CDR3 of TCR beta was amplified by immunoSEQ multiplex PCR across 54 Vbeta and 13 Jbeta. TCRdb recomputed calls from the immunoSEQ multiplex PCR reads with MiXCR, one row per CDR3 protein. The sample includes 80,000 or so distinct CDR3 sequences, approximately 94% of them seen just once. In germline, CDR1 is MNHEY, CDR2 SVGAGI. With 4 bases removed from V and 8 bases from J, the gap between germline ends came to 9 bases. The CDR3 covers 11 residues.

Sequenced sample: CD8+ T cells from PBMCs. This TCR came from a human donor with Susac syndrome. This chain links TRBV6-5 with TRBJ2-7, with unresolved D. The CDR3 spells CASSSPLQQYF. The CDR3 bases are TGTGCCAGCAGTTCCCCCCTGCAGCAGTACTTC.